The TCR beta chain under discussion was sequenced for a study of vaccination and CD4 T cells after COVID-19. Treatment defined: roughly ten-day PBMC culture with coronavirus spike peptide pools or control peptides (ViraFEST assay). The culture of more than 1.5 million PBMCs per well included around 10 IU/ml IL-2 and roughly 10 ug/ml peptide pools. Regarding this clonotype: Its target is not known.

This CDR3 region has 13 residues. The junction had 0 bases not matched to a gene; V was cut back by 2 bases and J by 5 bases. The V gene's germline CDR1 is MGHDK and CDR2 SYGVNS. CD4+ T cells that had been cultured provided DNA sequenced with the Oncomine TCR Beta short-read assay. TCRdb independently ran MiXCR on the PCR reads; one entry per CDR3 protein. The repertoire holds roughly 15,000 distinct CDR3 sequences, with about 29% as singletons. What was sequenced was cultured CD4+ T cells from blood. This clonotype was obtained from a human donor with COVID-19. The chain is built from TRBV25-1 and TRBJ1-5; 7 nucleotides match TRBD1. CDR3: CASSERGHQPQHF. CDR3 DNA: TGTGCCAGCAGTGAAAGGGGGCATCAGCCCCAGCATTTT.